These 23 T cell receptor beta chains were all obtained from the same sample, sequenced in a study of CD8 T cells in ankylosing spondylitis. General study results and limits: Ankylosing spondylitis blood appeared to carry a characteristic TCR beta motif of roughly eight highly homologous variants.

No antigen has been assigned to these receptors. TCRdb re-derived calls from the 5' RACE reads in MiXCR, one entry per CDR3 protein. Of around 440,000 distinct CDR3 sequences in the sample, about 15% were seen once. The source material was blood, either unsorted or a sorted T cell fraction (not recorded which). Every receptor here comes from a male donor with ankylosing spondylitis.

The CDR3: CASSGRDGGQYF. The CDR3 bases are TGTGCCAGCAGTGGCAGGGATGGCGGGCAGTACTTC. This rearrangement joins TRBV2 to TRBJ2-7; D might be TRBD1 (5 bases). Trimming removed 4 bases from V and 9 bases from J, with 13 bases in between. The V gene's germline CDR1 is SNHLY and CDR2 FYNNEI. The CDR3 runs 12 residues.

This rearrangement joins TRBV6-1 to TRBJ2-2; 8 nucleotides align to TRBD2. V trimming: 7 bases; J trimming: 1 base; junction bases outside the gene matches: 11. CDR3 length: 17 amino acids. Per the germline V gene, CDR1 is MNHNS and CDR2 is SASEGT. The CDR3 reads CASKGGGPLRNTGELFF. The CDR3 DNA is TGTGCCAGCAAGGGCGGGGGGCCGCTACGGAACACCGGGGAGCTGTTTTTT.

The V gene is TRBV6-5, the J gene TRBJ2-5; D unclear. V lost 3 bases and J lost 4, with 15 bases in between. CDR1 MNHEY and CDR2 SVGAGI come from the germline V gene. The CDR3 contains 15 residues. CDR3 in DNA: TGTGCCAGCAGTTATGGTTCTCCTTTTCGAGAGACCCAGTACTTC. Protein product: CASSYGSPFRETQYF.

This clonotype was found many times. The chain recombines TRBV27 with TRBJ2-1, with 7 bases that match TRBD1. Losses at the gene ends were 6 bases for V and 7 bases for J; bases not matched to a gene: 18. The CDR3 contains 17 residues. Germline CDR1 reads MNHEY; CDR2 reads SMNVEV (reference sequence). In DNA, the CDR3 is TGTGCCAGCAGAGCCATAGGGACAGCACCGAGACTAAATGAGCAGTTCTTC. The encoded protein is CASRAIGTAPRLNEQFF.

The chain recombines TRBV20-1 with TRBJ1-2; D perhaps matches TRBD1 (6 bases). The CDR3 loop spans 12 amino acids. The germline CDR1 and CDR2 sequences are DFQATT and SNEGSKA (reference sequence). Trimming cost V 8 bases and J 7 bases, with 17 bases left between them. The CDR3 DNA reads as TGCAGTATCCTCAGGGGTTTAGGTGGCTACACCTTC. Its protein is CSILRGLGGYTF.

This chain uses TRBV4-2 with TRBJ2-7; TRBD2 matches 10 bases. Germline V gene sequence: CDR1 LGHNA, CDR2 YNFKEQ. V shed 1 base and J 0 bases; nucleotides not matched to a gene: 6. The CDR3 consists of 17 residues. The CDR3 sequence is CASSQVGGTSASYEQYF. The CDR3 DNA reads TGTGCCAGCAGCCAAGTCGGGGGGACTAGCGCCTCCTACGAGCAGTACTTC.

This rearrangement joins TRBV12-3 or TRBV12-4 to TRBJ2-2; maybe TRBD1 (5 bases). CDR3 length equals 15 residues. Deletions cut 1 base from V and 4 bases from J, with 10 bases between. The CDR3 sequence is CASSLVGGATGELFF. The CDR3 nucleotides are TGTGCCAGCAGTTTAGTAGGTGGGGCCACCGGGGAGCTGTTTTTT.

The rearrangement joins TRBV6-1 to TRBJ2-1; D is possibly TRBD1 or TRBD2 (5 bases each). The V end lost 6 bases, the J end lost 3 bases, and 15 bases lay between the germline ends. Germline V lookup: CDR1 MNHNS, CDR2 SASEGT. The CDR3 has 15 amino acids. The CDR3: CASRSGRAVYNEQFF. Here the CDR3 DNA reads TGTGCCAGCAGATCGGGGCGGGCTGTCTACAATGAGCAGTTCTTC.

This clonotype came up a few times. DNA for the CDR3: TGCAGTGCTAGAGACACTAGCGTGGGCACCGGGGAGCTGTTTTTT. It is translated as CSARDTSVGTGELFF. The genes are TRBV20-1 and TRBJ2-2; TRBD2 aligns across 7 bases. Germline CDR1 DFQATT, CDR2 SNEGSKA (reference sequence). The CDR3 consists of 15 residues. Trimming removed 0 bases from V and 4 bases from J; junction bases left unmatched: 5.

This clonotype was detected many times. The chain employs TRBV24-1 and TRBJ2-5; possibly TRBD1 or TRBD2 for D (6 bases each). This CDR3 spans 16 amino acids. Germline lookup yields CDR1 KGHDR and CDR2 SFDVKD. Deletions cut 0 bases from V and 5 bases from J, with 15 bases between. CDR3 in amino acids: CATSDLRFGGLETQYF. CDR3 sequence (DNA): TGTGCCACCAGTGATTTGAGGTTTGGGGGGCTGGAGACCCAGTACTTC.

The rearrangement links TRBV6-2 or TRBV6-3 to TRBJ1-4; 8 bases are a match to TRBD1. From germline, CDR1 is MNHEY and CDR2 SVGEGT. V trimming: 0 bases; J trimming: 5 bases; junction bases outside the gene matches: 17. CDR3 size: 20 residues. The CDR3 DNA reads TGTGCCAGCAGTTACTCTGGGCAGGGGGCGCAAGGGCTGATAAATGAAAAACTGTTTTTT. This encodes CASSYSGQGAQGLINEKLFF.

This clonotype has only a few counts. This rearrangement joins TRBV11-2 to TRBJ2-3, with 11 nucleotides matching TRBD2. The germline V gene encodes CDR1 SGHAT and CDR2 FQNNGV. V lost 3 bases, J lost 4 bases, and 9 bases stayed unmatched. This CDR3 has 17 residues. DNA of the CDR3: TGTGCCAGCAGCTTCCCTCCTACACTAGCGGGAGCAGATACGCAGTATTTT. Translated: CASSFPPTLAGADTQYF.

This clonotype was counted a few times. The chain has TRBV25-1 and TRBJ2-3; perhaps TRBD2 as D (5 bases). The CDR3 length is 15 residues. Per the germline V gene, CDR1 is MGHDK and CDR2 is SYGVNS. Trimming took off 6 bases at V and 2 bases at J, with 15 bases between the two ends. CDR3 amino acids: CASSIQSGLTDTQYF. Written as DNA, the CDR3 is TGTGCCAGCAGCATTCAAAGCGGTCTCACAGATACGCAGTATTTT.

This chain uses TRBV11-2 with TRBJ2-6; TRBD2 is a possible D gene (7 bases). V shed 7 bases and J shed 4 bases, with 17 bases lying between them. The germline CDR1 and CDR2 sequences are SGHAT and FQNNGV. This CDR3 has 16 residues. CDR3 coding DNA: TGTGCCAGCACCTCCCGGGGGGCTATAGGGGCCAACGTCCTGACTTTC. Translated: CASTSRGAIGANVLTF.

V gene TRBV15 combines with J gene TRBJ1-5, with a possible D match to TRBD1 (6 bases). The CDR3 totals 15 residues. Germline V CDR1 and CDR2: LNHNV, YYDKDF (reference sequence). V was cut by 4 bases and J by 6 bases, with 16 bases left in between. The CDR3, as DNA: TGTGCCACCAGCACCCGGGGGGGGGCTCTTCAGCCCCAGCATTTT. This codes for CATSTRGGALQPQHF. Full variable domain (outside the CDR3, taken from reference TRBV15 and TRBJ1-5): DAMVIQNPRYQVTQFGKPVTLSCSQTLNHNVMYWYQQKSSQAPKLLFHYYDKDFNNEADTPDNFQSRRPNTSFCFLDIRSPGLGDTAMYLCATSTRGGALQPQHFGDGTRLSIL.

Here the CDR3 reads CASSFRLADTQYF. CDR3 coding DNA: TGTGCCAGCAGCTTCCGCCTTGCAGATACGCAGTATTTT. The chain joins TRBV11-2 to TRBJ2-3, with D hard to call. Between the trimmed V and J ends, which lost 3 bases and 4 bases, there was a span of 8 bases. Germline CDR1 reads SGHAT; CDR2 reads FQNNGV. The CDR3 is 13 residues long.

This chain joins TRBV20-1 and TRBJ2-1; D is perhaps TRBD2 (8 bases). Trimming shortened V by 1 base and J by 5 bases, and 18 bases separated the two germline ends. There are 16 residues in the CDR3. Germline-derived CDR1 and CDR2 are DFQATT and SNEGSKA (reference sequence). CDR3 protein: CSARAAGGGTDNEQFF. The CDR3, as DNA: TGCAGTGCTAGAGCCGCGGGGGGAGGGACAGACAATGAGCAGTTCTTC.

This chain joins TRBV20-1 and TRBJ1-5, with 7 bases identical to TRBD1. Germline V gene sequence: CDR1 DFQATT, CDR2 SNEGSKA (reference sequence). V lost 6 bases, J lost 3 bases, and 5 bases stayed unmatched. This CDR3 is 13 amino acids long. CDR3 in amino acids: CSARTGVNQPQHF. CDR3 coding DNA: TGCAGTGCCAGGACAGGCGTCAATCAGCCCCAGCATTTT.

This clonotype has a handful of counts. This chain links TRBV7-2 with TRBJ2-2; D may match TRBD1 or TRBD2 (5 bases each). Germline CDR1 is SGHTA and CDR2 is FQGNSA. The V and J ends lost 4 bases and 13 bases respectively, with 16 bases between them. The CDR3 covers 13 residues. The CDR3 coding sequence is TGTGCCAGCAGCTCCCCCGGGACCCCAGCGCTGTTTTTT. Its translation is CASSSPGTPALFF.

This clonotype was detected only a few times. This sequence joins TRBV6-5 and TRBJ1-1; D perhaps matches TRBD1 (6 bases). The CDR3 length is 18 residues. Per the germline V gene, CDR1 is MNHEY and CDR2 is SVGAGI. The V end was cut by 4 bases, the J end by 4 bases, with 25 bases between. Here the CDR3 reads CASSFRTGADGRSTEAFF. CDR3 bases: TGTGCCAGCAGTTTCCGGACGGGGGCAGACGGGCGGAGCACTGAAGCTTTCTTT.

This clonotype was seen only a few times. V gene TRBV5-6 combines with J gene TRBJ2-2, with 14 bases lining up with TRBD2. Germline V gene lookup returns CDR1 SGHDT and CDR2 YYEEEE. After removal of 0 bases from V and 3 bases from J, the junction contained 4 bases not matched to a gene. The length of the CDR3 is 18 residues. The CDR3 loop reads CASSLEGLAGAHTGELFF. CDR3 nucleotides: TGTGCCAGCAGCTTGGAGGGACTAGCGGGGGCCCACACCGGGGAGCTGTTTTTT.

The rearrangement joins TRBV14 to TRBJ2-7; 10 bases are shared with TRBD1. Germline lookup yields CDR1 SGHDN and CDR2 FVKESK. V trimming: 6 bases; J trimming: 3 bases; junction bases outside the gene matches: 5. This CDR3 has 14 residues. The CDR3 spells CASRRTGGYYEQYF. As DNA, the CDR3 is TGTGCCAGCAGGAGGACAGGGGGATACTACGAGCAGTACTTC.

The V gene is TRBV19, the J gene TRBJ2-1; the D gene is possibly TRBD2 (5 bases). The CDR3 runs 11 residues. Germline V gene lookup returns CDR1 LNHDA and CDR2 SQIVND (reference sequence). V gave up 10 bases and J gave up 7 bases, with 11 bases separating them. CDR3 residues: CATTRGNEQFF. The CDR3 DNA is TGTGCCACCACCCGGGGAAATGAGCAGTTCTTC.